Listed below are T cell receptor beta chains from one sample, sequenced in a study of T cells in Graves' hyperthyroidism and ophthalmopathy. TCRdb called the multiplex PCR reads again in MiXCR, with one record for every CDR3 protein. Among around 400,000 distinct CDR3 sequences listed, over 12% were seen once. The sample taken for sequencing was blood. These receptor sequences come from a woman in her sixties or seventies with Graves' ophthalmopathy. The CDR3 runs from the conserved cysteine through the conserved F or W. A D gene is named only where the DNA matches it firmly. Where a row states a size, it is once, few, many or the class of an expanded clone; other rows omit it.

D gene | J gene | V gene | clone size | CDR3 protein | CDR3 DNA
TRBD2 | TRBJ2-3 | TRBV11-2 | many | CASSLQLAPDTQYF | TGTGCCAGCAGCTTACAACTAGCGCCAGATACGCAGTATTTT
- | TRBJ2-1 | TRBV7-2 | many | CASSLSVAGHYNEQFF | TGTGCCAGCAGCTTAAGTGTGGCGGGACACTACAATGAGCAGTTCTTC
TRBD2 | TRBJ2-1 | TRBV27 | many | CASRSTGWTSESNEQFF | TGTGCCAGCAGATCTACAGGGTGGACTAGCGAATCCAATGAGCAGTTCTTC
TRBD2 | TRBJ2-7 | TRBV20-1 | - | CSARGPTSGRIDEQYF | TGCAGTGCTAGAGGCCCCACTAGCGGGAGGATCGACGAGCAGTACTTC
- | TRBJ2-1 | TRBV20-1 | many | CSARGGGWSDNEQFF | TGCAGTGCTAGGGGGGGAGGTTGGTCCGACAATGAGCAGTTCTTC
- | TRBJ1-2 | TRBV12-3/TRBV12-4 | - | CASSFRHYGYTF | TGTGCCAGCAGTTTTCGGCACTATGGCTACACCTTC
- | TRBJ1-2 | TRBV20-1 | few | CSARPGMDGYTF | TGCAGTGCTAGACCAGGGATGGATGGCTACACCTTC
- | TRBJ2-3 | TRBV11-2 | many | CASSPVAWDTQYF | TGTGCCAGCAGCCCAGTAGCATGGGATACGCAGTATTTT
TRBD1 | TRBJ2-1 | TRBV27 | many | CASGTGAPYNEQFF | TGTGCCAGCGGGACAGGGGCCCCTTACAATGAGCAGTTCTTC
TRBD1 | TRBJ1-5 | TRBV5-1 | - | CASSVGQGDSNQPQHF | TGCGCCAGCAGCGTCGGACAGGGAGATAGCAATCAGCCCCAGCATTTT
TRBD1 | TRBJ2-1 | TRBV27 | - | CASRYRGGNEQFF | TGTGCCAGCAGATACAGGGGTGGCAATGAGCAGTTCTTC
TRBD1 | TRBJ2-3 | TRBV29-1 | few | CSVETGTGEDTQYF | TGCAGCGTTGAGACCGGGACAGGGGAAGATACGCAGTATTTT
TRBD2 | TRBJ2-1 | TRBV6-9 | few | CASSYAGLAEKGGEQFF | TGTGCCAGCAGTTACGCGGGACTAGCGGAGAAGGGCGGTGAGCAGTTCTTC
- | TRBJ2-2 | TRBV29-1 | - | CSVEDPGGGGPGELFF | TGCAGCGTTGAAGATCCCGGAGGAGGGGGCCCCGGGGAGCTGTTTTTT
TRBD2 | TRBJ2-2 | TRBV20-1 | few | CSASSPLAGELTGELFF | TGCAGTGCGTCATCTCCGCTAGCGGGAGAACTCACCGGGGAGCTGTTTTTT
TRBD2 | TRBJ2-7 | TRBV7-2 | many | CASSLKGLAGYEQYF | TGTGCCAGCAGCTTAAAGGGACTAGCGGGGTACGAGCAGTACTTC
- | TRBJ2-7 | TRBV12-3/TRBV12-4 | many | CASSIGGWGYEQYF | TGTGCCAGCAGTATTGGGGGTTGGGGATACGAGCAGTACTTC
- | TRBJ2-3 | TRBV11-1 | many | CASSGDRGRSSGNSDTQYF | TGTGCCAGCAGCGGTGACAGGGGGCGTTCTAGCGGGAATTCAGATACGCAGTATTTT
- | TRBJ1-1 | TRBV6-1 | many | CASIDRMNTEAFF | TGTGCCAGCATCGACAGGATGAACACTGAAGCTTTCTTT
- | TRBJ2-3 | TRBV20-1 | - | CSARGGGAYTDTQYF | TGCAGTGCTAGGGGGGGGGGGGCCTACACAGATACGCAGTATTTT
- | TRBJ1-5 | TRBV6-4 | - | CASSKGVGQPQHF | TGTGCCAGCAGTAAAGGAGTCGGGCAGCCCCAGCATTTT
- | TRBJ1-3 | TRBV20-1 | few | CSASQGGEVSGNTIYF | TGCAGTGCTAGCCAGGGCGGGGAGGTCTCTGGAAACACCATATATTTT
- | TRBJ1-6 | TRBV20-1 | many | CSAPTSGGEGHSPLHF | TGCAGTGCTCCGACCTCGGGTGGGGAGGGTCATTCACCCCTCCACTTT
TRBD1 | TRBJ2-1 | TRBV7-9 | few | CASSLGPGQGADEQFF | TGTGCCAGCAGCTTAGGCCCGGGACAGGGGGCCGATGAGCAGTTCTTC
TRBD2 | TRBJ2-3 | TRBV27 | many | CASSRRLFSGSTDTQYF | TGTGCCAGCAGCCGCCGGTTGTTTAGCGGGAGCACAGATACGCAGTATTTT
- | TRBJ1-1 | TRBV2 | many | CASSDRSAFF | TGTGCCAGCAGTGACAGGTCGGCTTTCTTT
TRBD1 | TRBJ2-6 | TRBV5-6 | - | CASTRRTGVSGANVLTF | TGTGCCAGCACCCGCAGGACAGGGGTCTCTGGGGCCAACGTCCTGACTTTC
TRBD2 | TRBJ2-3 | TRBV12-3/TRBV12-4 | few | CASRGLAGATDTQYF | TGTGCCAGCAGGGGACTAGCGGGAGCCACAGATACGCAGTATTTT
- | TRBJ1-1 | TRBV12-3/TRBV12-4 | many | CASSFGSRTEAFF | TGTGCCAGCAGTTTCGGGAGTCGCACTGAAGCTTTCTTT
- | TRBJ2-1 | TRBV18 | many | CASSPGNYNEQFF | TGTGCCAGCTCACCAGGTAACTACAATGAGCAGTTCTTC
TRBD2 | TRBJ2-7 | TRBV27 | - | CASSLLGLESYEQYF | TGTGCCAGCAGTTTGTTAGGACTAGAAAGCTACGAGCAGTACTTC
TRBD2 | TRBJ2-1 | TRBV18 | many | CASSPEVAGGPGQFF | TGTGCCAGCTCACCAGAGGTAGCGGGAGGGCCCGGGCAGTTCTTC
TRBD1 | TRBJ2-7 | TRBV27 | many | CASSFQGQVSYEQYF | TGTGCCAGCAGTTTTCAAGGACAGGTATCCTACGAGCAGTACTTC
- | TRBJ1-4 | TRBV20-1 | few | CSARENEKLFF | TGCAGTGCTAGAGAGAATGAAAAACTGTTTTTT
TRBD1 | TRBJ2-7 | TRBV7-9 | many | CASRTGTGLLEQYF | TGTGCCAGCAGGACCGGGACAGGGCTGCTCGAGCAGTACTTC
TRBD2 | TRBJ2-7 | TRBV12-3/TRBV12-4 | many | CASRSESGNSYEQYF | TGTGCCAGCAGATCCGAGAGCGGGAACAGCTACGAGCAGTACTTC
TRBD2 | TRBJ2-3 | TRBV3-1 | few | CASTEGSGNTDTQYF | TGTGCCAGCACCGAGGGTAGCGGGAACACAGATACGCAGTATTTT
TRBD1 | TRBJ1-2 | TRBV6-1 | many | CASVRDRDANYGYTF | TGTGCCAGCGTAAGGGACAGGGACGCTAACTATGGCTACACCTTC
- | TRBJ2-4 | TRBV20-1 | - | CSARSQNIQYF | TGCAGTGCTAGATCGCAGAACATTCAGTACTTC
TRBD2 | TRBJ2-7 | TRBV20-1 | many | CSASKAGGYEQYF | TGCAGTGCTAGTAAGGCGGGAGGCTACGAGCAGTACTTC
- | TRBJ2-1 | TRBV24-1 | few | CATSDEVRGNEQFF | TGTGCCACCAGTGATGAGGTCAGGGGCAATGAGCAGTTCTTC
- | TRBJ1-1 | TRBV7-9 | few | CASSLVPGSDFF | TGTGCCAGCAGCTTAGTTCCAGGGTCGGATTTCTTT
- | TRBJ2-7 | TRBV30 | many | CAWTPVAREQYF | TGTGCCTGGACTCCAGTCGCAAGGGAGCAGTACTTC
TRBD1 | TRBJ1-2 | TRBV5-5 | - | CASRRTGEGWGYTF | TGTGCCAGCAGAAGGACAGGGGAAGGGTGGGGCTACACCTTC
TRBD2 | TRBJ2-3 | TRBV3-1 | - | CASSQSGLAGGTDTQYF | TGTGCCAGCAGCCAATCCGGACTAGCGGGAGGCACAGATACGCAGTATTTT
TRBD2 | TRBJ2-3 | TRBV10-3 | few | CAISDGRLAGVEDTQYF | TGTGCCATCAGTGATGGGAGACTAGCGGGAGTCGAAGATACGCAGTATTTT
TRBD1 | TRBJ2-7 | TRBV29-1 | few | CSAGQADEQYF | TGCAGCGCAGGACAGGCCGACGAGCAGTACTTC
TRBD2 | TRBJ2-3 | TRBV15 | few | CATSTRTSGRGTDTQYF | TGTGCCACCAGCACCCGGACTAGCGGGAGAGGCACAGATACGCAGTATTTT
TRBD2 | TRBJ2-1 | TRBV7-2 | many | CASSPMRTSGINSYNEQFF | TGTGCCAGCAGCCCTATGAGGACTAGCGGTATAAACTCCTACAATGAGCAGTTCTTC
- | TRBJ2-2 | TRBV2 | many | CASMGTGGGIGELFF | TGTGCCAGCATGGGCACCGGCGGCGGTATCGGGGAGCTGTTTTTT
TRBD1 | TRBJ2-5 | TRBV12-5 | many | CASGLDRGKRETQYF | TGTGCTAGTGGTTTGGACAGGGGCAAAAGGGAGACCCAGTACTTC
- | TRBJ1-6 | TRBV5-1 | few | CASSVVQEGPLHF | TGCGCCAGCAGCGTGGTTCAAGAGGGGCCCCTCCACTTT
- | TRBJ1-5 | TRBV19 | - | CASSSLGVTNQPQHF | TGTGCCAGTAGTAGCCTCGGGGTCACCAATCAGCCCCAGCATTTT